Listed below are T cell receptor beta chains from one sample, sequenced in a study of technical replicates of blood from a few donors. Produced via immunoSEQ multiplex PCR; TCRdb's table is partial and in-frame only. The data contain some 69,000 clones, about 90% of them singletons. Sequencing used PBMCs. The receptors come from a human donor in good health. Some clones in this sample may be carry-over from other donors' samples. The CDR3 runs from the conserved cysteine through the conserved F or W. Fields, in order: J gene, D gene, V gene, clone size, CDR3 DNA, CDR3 protein. A D gene is named only where the DNA matches it firmly. For some rows the clone size is stated as once, few or many, or as a class when expanded; others skip it.

TRBJ2-3 | . | TRBV4-1 | . | TGCGCCAGCAGCCGGAAGCTTAGCCTAGATACGCAGTATTTT | CASSRKLSLDTQYF
TRBJ1-1 | . | TRBV15 | . | TGTGCCACCGCTAAATTGGGAGGGTCTGCTTTCTTT | CATAKLGGSAFF
TRBJ2-5 | . | TRBV4-2 | . | TGTGCCAGCAGCCAAGATCTCAGCAACCCAGGGACCCAGTACTTC | CASSQDLSNPGTQYF
TRBJ1-5 | TRBD1 | TRBV19 | . | TGTGCCAGTAGTGGTGGGGGGACAGGGGTTAATCAGCCCCAGCATTTT | CASSGGGTGVNQPQHF
TRBJ1-1 | TRBD1 | TRBV5-5 | . | TGTGCCAGCAGCGCGGACGACAGGGCCCCTGAAGCTTTCTTT | CASSADDRAPEAFF
TRBJ2-3 | . | TRBV4-3 | . | TGCGCCAGCAGCCAAGACCCGAGAGATACGCAGTATTTT | CASSQDPRDTQYF
TRBJ1-1 | . | TRBV7-2 | . | TGTGCCAGCAGCCCATCCCGGGGAGGGCGTGAAGCTTTCTTT | CASSPSRGGREAFF
TRBJ1-1 | . | TRBV6-5 | . | TGTGCCAGCACCTCGCCGTCCGGGAACACTGAAGCTTTCTTT | CASTSPSGNTEAFF
TRBJ2-7 | TRBD2 | TRBV2 | . | TGTGCCAGCAGTGTCGTAGCGGGGGTCTACTACGAGCAGTACTTC | CASSVVAGVYYEQYF
TRBJ1-2 | TRBD1 | TRBV5-1 | . | TGCGCCAGCAGCGTCCTACCGACAGGGGAACGAGGCTACACCTTC | CASSVLPTGERGYTF
TRBJ2-2 | . | TRBV23-1 | . | TGCGCCAGCAGACCCCCGGGGGTTGTCGTCTTCTTGTCCGGGGAGCTGTTTTTT | CASRPPGVVVFLSGELFF
TRBJ2-7 | TRBD2 | TRBV6-1 | . | TGTGCCAGCAGTGGGACTAGCGGGGGGGCGGGCGAGCAGTACTTC | CASSGTSGGAGEQYF
TRBJ1-1 | TRBD1 | TRBV5-5 | . | TGTGCCAGCAGCTTGGTTGGGACAGGGACAATAAACACTGAAGCTTTCTTT | CASSLVGTGTINTEAFF
TRBJ2-7 | . | TRBV29-1 | once | TGCAGACCCGAACAGCACATCTACGAGCAGTACTTC | CRPEQHIYEQYF
TRBJ2-3 | . | TRBV7-2 | . | TGTGCCAGCAGCTTCCCTGGGGCTAGGACAGATACGCAGTATTTT | CASSFPGARTDTQYF
TRBJ2-1 | TRBD2 | TRBV5-6 | . | TGTGCCAGCAGCCCGAACCTGGGACTAGAGGGCGATGAGCAGTTCTTC | CASSPNLGLEGDEQFF
TRBJ2-1 | TRBD2 | TRBV4-2 | . | TGTGCCAGCAGCCAAGAGGGAGTAGCGGGAGGGCCGTACAATGAGCAGTTCTTC | CASSQEGVAGGPYNEQFF
TRBJ2-7 | . | TRBV6-6 | . | TGTGCCAGCAGTTACTCGTCAGGAGGGGTTGAGCAGTACTTC | CASSYSSGGVEQYF
TRBJ2-5 | TRBD1 | TRBV5-8 | . | TGTGCCAGCAGCTTGAGGGGGCTAGGGACCCAGTACTTC | CASSLRGLGTQYF
TRBJ2-2 | TRBD2 | TRBV7-4 | . | TGTGCCAGCAGCTTAGAGTTCTCACGGGGCGGAAGCGGGGGTCGCGTTGTGGGGGAGCTGTTTTTT | CASSLEFSRGGSGGRVVGELFF
TRBJ2-2 | TRBD2 | TRBV11-2 | . | TGTGCCAGCAGCTCGACTAGCGGGGAGGTCGGGGAGCTGTTTTTT | CASSSTSGEVGELFF
TRBJ2-3 | . | TRBV9 | . | TGTGCCAGCAGCCCGGGGGGCCGAGGGACAGATACGCAGTATTTT | CASSPGGRGTDTQYF
TRBJ1-6 | TRBD1 | TRBV6-6 | . | TGTGCCAGCAGTTACTCTCGACAGGGTGATTCACCCCTCCACTTT | CASSYSRQGDSPLHF
TRBJ1-4 | . | TRBV30 | . | TGTGCCTGGAGTAAGAGGGCGGGAGAAAAACTGTTTTTT | CAWSKRAGEKLFF
TRBJ1-2 | . | TRBV5-1 | once | TGCGCCAGCAGCGCGGACGGGGGCTATGGCTACACCTTC | CASSADGGYGYTF
TRBJ2-2 | . | TRBV11-2 | . | TGTGCCAGCAGCCCAACAGTTCCGACCGGGGAGCTGTTTTTT | CASSPTVPTGELFF
TRBJ2-5 | TRBD2 | TRBV7-6 | once | TGTGCCAGCAGCTCCTCGGGACTAGCGGGGCAAGAGACCCAGTACTTC | CASSSSGLAGQETQYF
TRBJ2-3 | . | TRBV25-1 | . | TGTGCCAGCAGTGACTCTAGGCCCCCAGATACGCAGTATTTT | CASSDSRPPDTQYF
TRBJ1-2 | TRBD1 | TRBV29-1 | . | TGCAGCGTTTCCGGGACAGGGGACTATGGCTACACCTTC | CSVSGTGDYGYTF
TRBJ2-5 | TRBD2 | TRBV7-9 | once | TGTGCCAGCAGCTTGGGGGGGGGACGGGAGACCCAGTACTTC | CASSLGGGRETQYF
TRBJ2-3 | TRBD2 | TRBV12-5 | . | TGTGCTAGTGGTACCGGGACTAGCGGGGGTCCAGATACGCAGTATTTT | CASGTGTSGGPDTQYF